This T cell receptor beta chain was retrieved from a study of control samples from healthy donors and cancer patients (dated by TCRdb to the early 2020s). Receptors were amplified or captured by the immunoSEQ multiplex PCR assay. TCRdb took over this immuneACCESS table, retaining in-frame rearrangements with V and J assigned. Such tables are incomplete; in checked studies, under half of the missing clones stem from an unresolved V gene, and the remainder is unexplained. A total of about 110,000 clones appear in this sample, approximately 84% of them only once. The top ten clonotypes cover under 8.5% of the sample. As to this clone: Its specific antigen is unknown. The sample holds no much larger clone one base away, and base qualities are not on file.

CDR1 and CDR2 are drawn from the germline V gene: MNHEY, SVGAGI. V is cut by 2 bases and J by 1 base, and the space between the germline ends is 11 bases. The CDR3 numbers 15 residues from cysteine through phenylalanine. This entry keeps only the CDR3 DNA: 45 bases, framed from base 1. This receptor chain uses TRBV6-5 and TRBJ1-1, and perhaps TRBD1 as D gene, on 6 matching bases. This receptor was taken from a man between 18 and 35 years old in good health. The material sequenced was blood. The DNA sequence is TGTGCCAGCAGTTACAGGACAGACTGGAACACTGAAGCTTTCTTT. Its product reads: CASSYRTDWNTEAFF.